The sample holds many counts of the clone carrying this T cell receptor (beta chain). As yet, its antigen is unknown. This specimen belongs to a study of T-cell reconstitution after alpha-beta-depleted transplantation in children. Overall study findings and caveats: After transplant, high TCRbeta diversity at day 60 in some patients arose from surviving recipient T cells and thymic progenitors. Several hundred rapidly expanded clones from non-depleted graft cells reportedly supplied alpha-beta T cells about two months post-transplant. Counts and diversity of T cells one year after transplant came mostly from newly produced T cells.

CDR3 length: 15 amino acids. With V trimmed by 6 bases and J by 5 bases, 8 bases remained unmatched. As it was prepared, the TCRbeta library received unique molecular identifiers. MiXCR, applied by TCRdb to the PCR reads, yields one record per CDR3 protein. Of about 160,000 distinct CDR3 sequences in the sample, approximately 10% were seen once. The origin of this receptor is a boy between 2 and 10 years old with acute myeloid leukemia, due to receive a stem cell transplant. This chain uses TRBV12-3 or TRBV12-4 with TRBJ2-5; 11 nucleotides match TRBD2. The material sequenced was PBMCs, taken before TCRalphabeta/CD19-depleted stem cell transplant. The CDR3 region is CASSRLAGLRETQYF. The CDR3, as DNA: TGTGCCAGCAGCCGACTAGCGGGGTTGCGGGAGACCCAGTACTTC.